One and the same sample provided the 19 T cell receptor beta chains below, sequenced in a study of Graves' ophthalmopathy and Graves' hyperthyroidism. The authors amplified TCR beta CDR3 regions, and they did so from RNA transcripts for repertoire sequencing. The first round was an RT-PCR with HTBI primers, and the second round was a multiplex PCR. TCRdb reanalysed the multiplex PCR reads using MiXCR and keeps one entry per CDR3 protein. The repertoire includes about 740,000 distinct CDR3 sequences, roughly 40% of them detected once, and 44% sits in the top ten. The specimen was peripheral blood. The source is an adult man with Graves' ophthalmopathy.

This clonotype was counted ten times or more. This sequence joins TRBV5-1 and TRBJ1-2, with D possibly being TRBD1 (6 bases). Per the germline V gene, CDR1 is SGHRS and CDR2 is YFSETQ. The CDR3 contains 12 residues. Trimming left V 4 bases short and J 4 bases short, with 8 bases between. The CDR3 DNA reads as TGCGCCAGCAGCGGGACAACCTATGGCTACACCTTC. This gives the protein CASSGTTYGYTF.

This clonotype has only a few counts. A read error may account for a junction end that differs from germline. The chain couples TRBV24-1 to TRBJ1-2; TRBD1 matches at 7 bases. CDR1 is KGHDR, CDR2 SFDVKD, per germline. This CDR3 contains 15 residues. CDR3 in DNA: TGTGCCAGCAGTCGGGACAGCGAGGTTCAATATGGCTACACCTTC. This codes for CASSRDSEVQYGYTF.

The chain employs TRBV18 and TRBJ2-7, with TRBD1 identical over 8 bases. V shed 3 bases and J 3 bases; nucleotides not matched to a gene: 4. Germline lookup yields CDR1 KGHSH and CDR2 LQKENI. There are 14 residues in the CDR3. The CDR3 DNA reads as TGTGCCAGCTCACCCCGGGACAGGCACTACGAGCAGTACTTC. It specifies CASSPRDRHYEQYF.

As for this clonotype: This may be a read error: a much more frequent sequence differs by one nucleotide. V and J are TRBV11-1 and TRBJ2-5; perhaps TRBD2 as D (6 bases). The CDR3 totals 14 residues. CDR1 is SGHAT, CDR2 FQDESV, per germline (reference sequence). DNA for the CDR3: TGTGCCCGCAGCTTAGCGCCTAGCGTTGAGACCCAGTACTTC. Its protein is CARSLAPSVETQYF.

This clonotype was seen at least ten times. The chain links TRBV10-3 to TRBJ1-6; possible D gene TRBD1, 5 bases. The ends were cut back, 10 bases at V and 7 bases at J, with 20 bases in the middle. The CDR3 extends over 15 amino acids. Germline V gives CDR1 ENHRY, CDR2 SYGVKD. The chain's CDR3 is CATWPEQGGNSPLHF. The CDR3 nucleotides are TGTGCCACCTGGCCGGAGCAGGGAGGAAATTCACCCCTCCACTTT.

This clonotype was seen a handful of times. The chain couples TRBV11-2 to TRBJ1-1; no definite D call. This CDR3 contains 14 residues. Per the germline V gene, CDR1 is SGHAT and CDR2 is FQNNGV. V gave up 5 bases and J gave up 13 bases, with 23 bases separating them. The CDR3 DNA follows: TGTGCCAGCAGCCTCAGGCTTGGGGAGTTTTGGGTTTTCTTT. Encoded protein: CASSLRLGEFWVFF.

V and J are TRBV20-1 and TRBJ1-2, with D possibly being TRBD1 (6 bases). Germline CDR1 is DFQATT and CDR2 is SNEGSKA (reference sequence). Deletions cut 5 bases from V and 4 bases from J, with 14 bases between. This CDR3 is 13 amino acids long. CDR3 protein: CSALDSRSYGYTF. The CDR3 DNA is TGCAGTGCTTTGGACAGTCGGAGCTATGGCTACACCTTC.

V gene TRBV5-4 combines with J gene TRBJ1-2, with 7 bases that match TRBD1. Germline CDR1 is SGHNT and CDR2 is YYREEE (reference sequence). The CDR3 has 13 amino acids. The ends lost 1 base at V and 8 bases at J; junction bases unmatched: 5. The CDR3 loop reads CASSLPGGTGYTF. The CDR3 DNA follows: TGTGCCAGCAGCTTGCCAGGGGGGACGGGCTACACCTTC.

The genes are TRBV12-3 or TRBV12-4 and TRBJ1-1; 7 bases fit TRBD1. The CDR3 covers 16 residues. Losses at the gene ends were 3 bases for V and 1 base for J; bases not matched to a gene: 8. CDR3 bases: TGTGCCAGCAGTTTGGGACAGACCTTCCGGAACACTGAAGCTTTCTTT. This gives the protein CASSLGQTFRNTEAFF.

This clonotype came up a few times. The V call is TRBV24-1, the J call TRBJ2-2; tentatively, D is TRBD1 (6 bases). V was cut by 5 bases and J by 4 bases, with 13 bases left in between. The germline V gene encodes CDR1 KGHDR and CDR2 SFDVKD. The CDR3 runs 15 residues. In DNA, the CDR3 is TGTGCCACCAGTGCCACAACAGGGATCACCGGGGAGCTGTTTTTT. Translation: CATSATTGITGELFF.

On this clonotype itself: The junction does not match germline at one end; this may be a read error. J is TRBJ2-7 and V is TRBV9, with D perhaps matching TRBD2 (5 bases). There are 14 residues in the CDR3. Germline CDR1 is SGDLS and CDR2 is YYNGEE. In DNA form, the CDR3 reads TGTACCAGCAGCCCCGGAGGCCTGGCCTACGAGCAGTACTTC. Translated, it gives CTSSPGGLAYEQYF.

This clonotype was seen repeatedly, ten times or more. The chain has TRBV29-1 and TRBJ1-4; 9 bases agree with TRBD1. The CDR3 has 13 amino acids. J gave up 7 bases and V 6 bases, and 6 bases lay outside the gene matches. CDR1 is SQVTM, CDR2 ANQGSEA, per germline. The DNA of the CDR3 is TGCAGCGTGGAGAGACAGGGGGGTGAAAAACTGTTTTTT. Translation: CSVERQGGEKLFF.

To note about this clonotype: Mismatch with germline at one junction end may stem from a read error. The V and J genes are TRBV10-3 and TRBJ1-2, with D uncertain. Per germline, CDR1 ENHRY and CDR2 SYGVKD. This CDR3 is built from 14 residues. CDR3 sequence (DNA): TGTGCCATCAGTGGGTCTCGGCCTAACGATGGCTACACCTTC. It encodes CAISGSRPNDGYTF.

Only one count was recorded for this clonotype. One end of the junction does not line up with germline, which may come from a read error. This chain uses TRBV24-1 with TRBJ2-7, with TRBD2 as a possible D gene (5 bases). The CDR3 runs 14 residues. CDR1 and CDR2 (germline): KGHDR, SFDVKD. In nucleotides, the CDR3 is TGTGCCAGCAGTCGCCCCGGGGAAATCTACGAGCAGTACTTC. It codes for CASSRPGEIYEQYF.

This clonotype was counted a few times. At one end the junction does not follow the germline gene, possibly because of a read error. V usage is TRBV25-1 and J usage is TRBJ1-6; D is perhaps TRBD1 (6 bases). CDR3 length: 15 amino acids. The V gene's germline CDR1 is MGHDK and CDR2 SYGVNS. The CDR3 nucleotides are TGCGCCAGCAGCCAGGGGACCCAGTCAAATTCACCCCTCCACTTT. Protein sequence: CASSQGTQSNSPLHF.

The rearrangement joins TRBV16 to TRBJ1-5, with D perhaps TRBD1 (5 bases). This CDR3 spans 15 amino acids. Germline values: CDR1 KGHSY, CDR2 FQNENV. V was clipped by 0 bases and J by 3 bases, with 9 bases between them. The CDR3, as DNA: TGTGCCAGCAGCCAATCCGGACACATCAATCAGCCCCAGCATTTT. This codes for CASSQSGHINQPQHF.

The sample holds many counts of this clonotype. This chain connects TRBV24-1 to TRBJ1-5; no clear D. The CDR3 runs 14 residues. CDR1 is KGHDR and CDR2 is SFDVKD in the germline V gene. V was clipped by 2 bases and J by 0 bases, with 4 bases between them. In nucleotides, the CDR3 is TGTGCCACCAGTGATTCCTATAGCAATCAGCCCCAGCATTTT. Protein: CATSDSYSNQPQHF.

This clonotype has at least ten counts. This rearrangement joins TRBV7-9 to TRBJ1-1; D unclear. Germline loops: CDR1 SEHNR, CDR2 FQNEAQ (reference sequence). V lost 5 bases, J lost 1 base, and 8 bases lay in between. The CDR3 loop spans 13 amino acids. CDR3 DNA: TGTGCCAGCAGCGTGACATGGAACACTGAAGCTTTCTTT. It codes for CASSVTWNTEAFF.

In its sample, this clonotype was seen a few times. The J gene is TRBJ1-5, the V gene TRBV20-1, with TRBD1 matching over 10 bases. Germline V gene sequence: CDR1 DFQATT, CDR2 SNEGSKA (reference sequence). The V segment lost 5 bases and the J segment 11 bases; nucleotides outside the gene matches: 9. The CDR3 length is 13 residues. For the CDR3, the DNA is TGCAGTGCTGACTCCGGGACAGGGGAGGCCCAGCATTTT. This encodes CSADSGTGEAQHF.